A selection of T cell receptor beta chains follows, all from one sample in a study of blood T cell repertoires in COVID-19. Sequenced by immunoSEQ multiplex PCR; TCRdb stores in-frame clones only, minus some. The sample has 250,000 to 350,000 clones, about 91% seen once. Sequenced sample: peripheral blood. Receptors originate from a woman aged 60-75 years with acute or convalescent COVID-19. Each CDR3 is given with its conserved first and last residue. Fields, in order: D gene, J gene, V gene, clone size, CDR3 protein, CDR3 DNA. D genes are given only for firm matches. Rows may omit the clone size; those that give it use once, few, many or a size class.

D gene: NA
J gene: TRBJ2-6
V gene: TRBV14
clone size: NA
CDR3 protein: CASSQARGPGANVLTF
CDR3 DNA: TGTGCCAGCAGCCAAGCCAGGGGCCCTGGGGCCAACGTCCTGACTTTC

D gene: NA
J gene: TRBJ1-1
V gene: TRBV4-3
clone size: NA
CDR3 protein: CASSGRNTEAFF
CDR3 DNA: TGCGCCAGCAGTGGGAGAAACACTGAAGCTTTCTTT

D gene: NA
J gene: TRBJ2-5
V gene: TRBV7-9
clone size: NA
CDR3 protein: CASSLVHGETQYF
CDR3 DNA: TGTGCCAGCAGCTTAGTTCACGGGGAGACCCAGTACTTC

D gene: TRBD2
J gene: TRBJ2-7
V gene: TRBV4-2
clone size: once
CDR3 protein: CASSQAAGAGGMGEQYF
CDR3 DNA: TGTGCCAGCAGCCAGGCGGCCGGAGCGGGAGGGATGGGGGAGCAGTACTTC

D gene: TRBD2
J gene: TRBJ2-6
V gene: TRBV9
clone size: NA
CDR3 protein: CASSLRGEYTGANVLTF
CDR3 DNA: TGTGCCAGCAGCCTGCGGGGGGAATATACTGGGGCCAACGTCCTGACTTTC

D gene: NA
J gene: TRBJ1-1
V gene: TRBV6-5
clone size: NA
CDR3 protein: CASRLEGVGTEAFF
CDR3 DNA: TGTGCCAGCAGGCTCGAAGGGGTTGGAACTGAAGCTTTCTTT

D gene: TRBD1
J gene: TRBJ1-1
V gene: TRBV13
clone size: NA
CDR3 protein: CASSLGQGNTEAFF
CDR3 DNA: TGTGCCAGCAGCTTGGGACAGGGAAACACTGAAGCTTTCTTT

D gene: TRBD1
J gene: TRBJ1-4
V gene: TRBV28
clone size: NA
CDR3 protein: CASTRDRGSTNEKLFF
CDR3 DNA: TGTGCCAGCACTAGGGACAGGGGGTCCACTAATGAAAAACTGTTTTTT

D gene: TRBD2
J gene: TRBJ2-5
V gene: TRBV5-4
clone size: NA
CDR3 protein: CASSLRRLTGGQETQYF
CDR3 DNA: TGTGCCAGCAGCCTCCGCCGTCTGACGGGGGGCCAAGAGACCCAGTACTTC

D gene: NA
J gene: TRBJ2-1
V gene: TRBV10-3
clone size: NA
CDR3 protein: CAITGDRPSNEQFF
CDR3 DNA: TGTGCCATCACTGGCGACAGGCCCTCTAATGAGCAGTTCTTC

D gene: NA
J gene: TRBJ2-6
V gene: TRBV5-1
clone size: NA
CDR3 protein: CASSLARRSGANVLTF
CDR3 DNA: TGCGCCAGCAGCTTGGCGCGGCGCTCTGGGGCCAACGTCCTGACTTTC